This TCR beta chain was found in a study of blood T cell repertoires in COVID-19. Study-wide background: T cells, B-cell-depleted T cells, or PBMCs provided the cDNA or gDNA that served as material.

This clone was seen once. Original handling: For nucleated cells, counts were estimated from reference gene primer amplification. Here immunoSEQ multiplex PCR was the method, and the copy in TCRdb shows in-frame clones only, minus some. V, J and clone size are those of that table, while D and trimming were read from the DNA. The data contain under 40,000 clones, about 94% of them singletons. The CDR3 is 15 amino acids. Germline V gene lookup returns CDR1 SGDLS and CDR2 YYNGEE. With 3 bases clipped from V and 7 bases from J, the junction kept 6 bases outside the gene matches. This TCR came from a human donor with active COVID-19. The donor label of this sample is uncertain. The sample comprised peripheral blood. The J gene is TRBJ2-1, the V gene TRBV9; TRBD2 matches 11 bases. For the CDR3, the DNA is TGTGCCAGCAGCGCGGGACTAGCGGCATTTAATGAGCAGTTCTTC. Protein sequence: CASSAGLAAFNEQFF.